The rows below give T cell receptor beta chains drawn from one sample of a study of blood T cell repertoires in COVID-19. Sequencing used immunoSEQ multiplex PCR; TCRdb keeps in-frame clones, though not all of them. The table lists 19,000 or so clones, around 89% of them singletons. Sequences were obtained from peripheral blood. The receptor source for this set is a man between 65 and 85 years old with active COVID-19. Each CDR3 is given with its conserved first and last residue.

CDR3aa: CASSPRDRETTSTYF
j_gene: TRBJ2-7
v_gene: TRBV7-9
len: 15

CDR3aa: CASSDRWAEQFF
j_gene: TRBJ2-1
v_gene: TRBV25-1
len: 12

CDR3aa: CASSRTISSYEQYF
j_gene: TRBJ2-7
v_gene: TRBV27
len: 14

CDR3aa: CASRAGTSGDYEQYF
j_gene: TRBJ2-7
v_gene: TRBV6-5
len: 15

CDR3aa: CASSLVSSRETQYF
j_gene: TRBJ2-5
v_gene: TRBV7-8
len: 14

CDR3aa: CASSLAEGAGTEAFF
j_gene: TRBJ1-1
v_gene: TRBV5-1
len: 15

CDR3aa: CASSPGLAGGDNEQFF
j_gene: TRBJ2-1
v_gene: TRBV10-1
len: 16

CDR3aa: CASSLDRPGTGAGNTIYF
j_gene: TRBJ1-3
v_gene: TRBV7-7
len: 18

CDR3aa: CASSLGYEQYF
j_gene: TRBJ2-7
v_gene: TRBV5-1
len: 11

CDR3aa: CASSPGTPNYEQYF
j_gene: TRBJ2-7
v_gene: TRBV28
len: 14

CDR3aa: CASSLSVSGELFF
j_gene: TRBJ2-2
v_gene: TRBV5-6
len: 13

CDR3aa: CASSNRAGKLFF
j_gene: TRBJ1-4
v_gene: TRBV27
len: 12

CDR3aa: CASSVGQGQGETQYF
j_gene: TRBJ2-5
v_gene: TRBV9
len: 15

CDR3aa: CASSPDRGLRDGYTF
j_gene: TRBJ1-2
v_gene: TRBV7-2
len: 15

CDR3aa: CASRMTAMDTQYF
j_gene: TRBJ2-3
v_gene: TRBV6-5
len: 13

CDR3aa: CASSKGDEQYF
j_gene: TRBJ2-7
v_gene: TRBV18
len: 11

CDR3aa: CASSRQQNRGRETQYF
j_gene: TRBJ2-5
v_gene: TRBV5-4
len: 16

CDR3aa: CASSTRQTYYGYTF
j_gene: TRBJ1-2
v_gene: TRBV6-5
len: 14

CDR3aa: CATSRDRGGETQYF
j_gene: TRBJ2-5
v_gene: TRBV15
len: 14

CDR3aa: CASSLWRGLSTDTQYF
j_gene: TRBJ2-3
v_gene: TRBV11-3
len: 16

CDR3aa: CASSLTGTQPQHF
j_gene: TRBJ1-5
v_gene: TRBV7-2
len: 13

CDR3aa: CASSDAGTSHTDTQYF
j_gene: TRBJ2-3
v_gene: TRBV5-5
len: 16

CDR3aa: CASSLRTGFDQPQHF
j_gene: TRBJ1-5
v_gene: TRBV18
len: 15

CDR3aa: CASSEYGQGATEAFF
j_gene: TRBJ1-1
v_gene: TRBV2
len: 15

CDR3aa: CASSFRTGEAFF
j_gene: TRBJ1-1
v_gene: TRBV6-5
len: 12

CDR3aa: CASSLGDRGTSPLHF
j_gene: TRBJ1-6
v_gene: TRBV7-2
len: 15

CDR3aa: CASSQADRSNQPQHF
j_gene: TRBJ1-5
v_gene: TRBV4-1
len: 15

CDR3aa: CASSQDRGGLAGYEQYF
j_gene: TRBJ2-7
v_gene: TRBV4-2
len: 17

CDR3aa: CASSYISGGPNTGELFF
j_gene: TRBJ2-2
v_gene: TRBV6-2/TRBV6-3
len: 17

CDR3aa: CASSPRRGGRTDTQYF
j_gene: TRBJ2-3
v_gene: TRBV3-1/TRBV3-2
len: 16

CDR3aa: CASSEGVFNYGYTF
j_gene: TRBJ1-2
v_gene: TRBV9
len: 14

CDR3aa: CASSPTERYGYTF
j_gene: TRBJ1-2
v_gene: TRBV6-5
len: 13

CDR3aa: CASSFSSGSSYEQYF
j_gene: TRBJ2-7
v_gene: TRBV28
len: 15

CDR3aa: CAWSLATGTNEQYF
j_gene: TRBJ2-7
v_gene: TRBV30
len: 14

CDR3aa: CASKRLAGYGELFF
j_gene: TRBJ2-2
v_gene: TRBV2
len: 14